This entry lists 21 T cell receptor beta chains sequenced from one sample in a study of blood T cell repertoires in COVID-19. Libraries were prepared by immunoSEQ multiplex PCR; TCRdb keeps only in-frame clonotypes and omits some of them. There are more than 110,000 clones in the sample; roughly 80% occur only once, and about 5.5% lies in the top ten. Sequenced input: PBMCs or T cells enriched from blood (not recorded which). These receptors were collected from a man aged 40-55 years with acute COVID-19.

The chain combines TRBV10-3 with TRBJ1-4, with 8 bases identical to TRBD1. Germline CDR1 ENHRY, CDR2 SYGVKD. Trimming removed 4 bases from V and 4 bases from J; junction bases left unmatched: 5. The CDR3 contains 15 residues. Written as DNA, the CDR3 is TGTGCCATCAGTGTTGAACAGGGGGTTAATGAAAAACTGTTTTTT. Protein product: CAISVEQGVNEKLFF.

This chain links TRBV2 with TRBJ1-2; D perhaps matches TRBD1 (6 bases). Trimming pared 6 bases from V and 7 bases from J, leaving 18 bases between. This CDR3 is 14 amino acids long. Germline V lookup: CDR1 SNHLY, CDR2 FYNNEI. CDR3 region: CASRVAEGVVGYTF. CDR3 DNA sequence: TGTGCCAGCAGGGTGGCCGAGGGGGTGGTTGGCTACACCTTC.

The chain has TRBV29-1 and TRBJ1-1, with D perhaps matching TRBD1 (5 bases). The ends were cut back, 1 base at V and 3 bases at J, with 9 bases in the middle. From germline, CDR1 is SQVTM and CDR2 ANQGSEA. The CDR3 is 13 residues long. DNA of the CDR3: TGCAGCGTTGAAGGGGGCGGCTACACTGAAGCTTTCTTT. Protein sequence: CSVEGGGYTEAFF.

The rearrangement uses TRBV5-1 and TRBJ2-7; a possible D gene is TRBD2 (5 bases). Germline lookup yields CDR1 SGHRS and CDR2 YFSETQ. The germline V and J ends were trimmed by 0 bases and 5 bases, with 9 bases remaining between them. CDR3 length: 13 amino acids. The CDR3, as DNA: TGCGCCAGCAGCTTGGCTAATAGCGACGAGCAGTACTTC. The encoded protein is CASSLANSDEQYF.

The chain links TRBV19 to TRBJ2-1, with D unclear. The CDR3 sequence is 16 residues long. V shed 0 bases and J shed 0 bases, with 9 bases lying between them. The germline gives CDR1 LNHDA, CDR2 SQIVND (reference sequence). The CDR3 spells CASSIDPRSSYNEQFF. CDR3 DNA sequence: TGTGCCAGTAGTATAGATCCAAGGAGCTCCTACAATGAGCAGTTCTTC.

The chain is built from TRBV29-1 and TRBJ1-3; TRBD1 aligns across 8 bases. The germline gives CDR1 SQVTM, CDR2 ANQGSEA. The J segment lost 3 bases and the V segment lost 6 bases, leaving 7 bases of the junction unmatched. This CDR3 comprises 14 residues. The CDR3 reads CSVLDRVNGNTIYF. The CDR3 DNA reads TGCAGCGTCCTGGACAGGGTGAATGGAAACACCATATATTTT.

The rearrangement joins TRBV27 to TRBJ1-4, with a possible D match to TRBD1 (5 bases). The CDR3 is made up of 16 amino acids. Trimming removed 5 bases from V and 2 bases from J, with 15 bases in between. Per the germline V gene, CDR1 is MNHEY and CDR2 is SMNVEV (reference sequence). CDR3 in amino acids: CASSANQGTTNEKLFF. Here the CDR3 DNA reads TGTGCCAGCAGTGCTAACCAGGGAACTACTAATGAAAAACTGTTTTTT.

This clone turned up a few times. V is TRBV19 and J is TRBJ2-2; D possibly corresponds to TRBD1 (6 bases). Germline V gene sequence: CDR1 LNHDA, CDR2 SQIVND (reference sequence). This CDR3 has 14 amino acids. V lost 7 bases, J lost 1 base, and 10 bases lay in between. The CDR3 DNA sequence: TGTGCCAGTACCTTGGACAGGAACACCGGGGAGCTGTTTTTT. It yields the protein CASTLDRNTGELFF. The entire variable domain, with the rest obtained from reference TRBV19 and TRBJ2-2, is as follows: DGGITQSPKYLFRKEGQNVTLSCEQNLNHDAMYWYRQDPGQGLRLIYYSQIVNDFQKGDIAEGYSVSREKKESFPLTVTSAQKNPTAFYLCASTLDRNTGELFFGEGSRLTVL.

This chain connects TRBV27 to TRBJ1-1; a possible D gene is TRBD1 (6 bases). In germline, CDR1 is MNHEY, CDR2 SMNVEV (reference sequence). Trimming cost V 5 bases and J 5 bases, with 21 bases left between them. This CDR3 region has 16 residues. CDR3 amino acids: CASSPPPRDGTTEAFF. The CDR3 DNA is TGTGCCAGCAGTCCACCCCCCAGGGATGGGACAACTGAAGCTTTCTTT.

The chain recombines TRBV27 with TRBJ1-2; 7 nucleotides align to TRBD1. The germline V gene has CDR1 MNHEY and CDR2 SMNVEV (reference sequence). This CDR3 has 13 amino acids. V gave up 9 bases and J gave up 2 bases; unmatched junction bases: 6. DNA of the CDR3: TGTGCCAGTGGGATGGACAGGAACTATGGCTACACCTTC. Translation gives CASGMDRNYGYTF.

The chain uses TRBV9 and TRBJ1-2; perhaps TRBD1 as D (5 bases). Germline V gives CDR1 SGDLS, CDR2 YYNGEE. Between the trimmed V and J ends, which lost 3 bases and 7 bases, there was a span of 22 bases. The CDR3 length is 16 residues. The CDR3 protein is CASSAGAGRVVSGYTF. CDR3 nucleotides: TGTGCCAGCAGCGCCGGAGCGGGCAGGGTAGTTTCTGGCTACACCTTC.

The chain couples TRBV12-5 to TRBJ1-2, with 8 positions matching TRBD1. CDR1 LGHNT and CDR2 FRNRAP come from the germline V gene. The CDR3 has 15 amino acids. The junction had 11 bases not matched to a gene; V was cut back by 6 bases and J by 5 bases. CDR3 DNA sequence: TGTGCTAGTGGCCGACATGACAGGGGCGGGTATGGCTACACCTTC. Protein sequence: CASGRHDRGGYGYTF.

This chain connects TRBV18 to TRBJ1-2; maybe TRBD1 (6 bases). The V gene lost 3 bases and the J gene lost 3 bases, with 11 bases spanning the gap. The germline gives CDR1 KGHSH, CDR2 LQKENI. The CDR3 loop spans 14 amino acids. CDR3 coding DNA: TGTGCCAGCTCACCGGACAGCCTAGACTATGGCTACACCTTC. Amino acid sequence: CASSPDSLDYGYTF.

This clone was observed once. V and J are TRBV5-1 and TRBJ2-2; 14 bases are shared with TRBD2. The CDR3 contains 17 residues. Germline V gene sequence: CDR1 SGHRS, CDR2 YFSETQ. V gave up 7 bases and J gave up 0 bases; unmatched junction bases: 5. Here the CDR3 DNA reads TGCGCCAGCCGAGGGACTAGCGGGGGACCGAACACCGGGGAGCTGTTTTTT. Protein product: CASRGTSGGPNTGELFF.

The rearrangement joins TRBV5-1 to TRBJ1-2; 11 bases map to TRBD1. The CDR3 runs 17 residues. V lost 0 bases and J lost 7; bases outside the gene matches: 11. The germline CDR1 and CDR2 sequences are SGHRS and YFSETQ. The CDR3 DNA reads TGCGCCAGCAGCTTGGGGGACAGGGGGACCGCAATGCGTGGCTACACCTTC. Translation: CASSLGDRGTAMRGYTF.

This clone was observed a few times. This chain links TRBV4-1 with TRBJ2-3; no clear D. This CDR3 contains 14 residues. Trimming took off 0 bases at V and 0 bases at J, with 4 bases between the two ends. Per the germline V gene, CDR1 is MGHRA and CDR2 is YSYEKL. The DNA of the CDR3 is TGCGCCAGCAGCCAAGACATTAGCACAGATACGCAGTATTTT. Amino acids: CASSQDISTDTQYF.

V usage is TRBV11-3 and J usage is TRBJ2-1; tentative D call: TRBD2 (5 bases). The V end lost 2 bases, the J end lost 8 bases, and 13 bases lay between the germline ends. The CDR3 contains 14 residues. Germline V gene lookup returns CDR1 SGHNT and CDR2 YENEEA. CDR3 nucleotides: TGTGCCAGCAGCTTACGACGAGGGAGCGATGAGCAGTTCTTC. Protein sequence: CASSLRRGSDEQFF.

This chain uses TRBV7-2 with TRBJ2-7, with 10 nucleotides matching TRBD1. The J segment lost 8 bases and the V segment lost 3 bases, leaving 10 bases of the junction unmatched. Germline CDR1 reads SGHTA; CDR2 reads FQGNSA. This CDR3 spans 15 amino acids. CDR3 loop: CASSFFGTGALKQYF. As DNA, the CDR3 is TGTGCCAGCAGCTTTTTCGGGACAGGGGCCTTGAAGCAGTACTTC.

The J gene is TRBJ2-2, the V gene TRBV3-1 (or the pseudogene TRBV3-2), with TRBD1 matching 7 bases. The V gene end was trimmed by 4 bases and the J gene end by 1 base; junction bases not matched to a gene: 3. Germline V gene sequence: CDR1 LGHDT, CDR2 YNNKEL (reference sequence). The CDR3 runs to 15 residues. This CDR3 is CASSLRDRNTGELFF. The CDR3 nucleotides are TGTGCCAGCAGCCTTCGGGACAGGAACACCGGGGAGCTGTTTTTT.

This clone was seen just once. The chain recombines TRBV24-1 with TRBJ2-1; 15 bases align to TRBD2. The length of the CDR3 is 16 residues. The junction had 4 bases not matched to a gene; V was cut back by 4 bases and J by 7 bases. Germline V lookup: CDR1 KGHDR, CDR2 SFDVKD. CDR3 sequence: CATSDGLAGGNNEQFF. The CDR3 region has the DNA TGTGCCACCAGTGACGGACTAGCGGGGGGGAATAATGAGCAGTTCTTC.

The chain couples TRBV27 to TRBJ1-2; 12 positions agree with TRBD1. The CDR3 is made up of 17 amino acids. Germline lookup yields CDR1 MNHEY and CDR2 SMNVEV (reference sequence). Trimming took 3 bases from V and 5 from J; bases not matched to a gene: 10. CDR3 region: CASSFGTGGLGLYGYTF. CDR3 bases: TGTGCCAGCAGTTTCGGGACAGGGGGCCTCGGCCTATATGGCTACACCTTC.